This T cell receptor (beta chain) is from a study of T-cell memory formation after mild COVID-19. About the research overall: Largely, TCR clusters stayed within a single donor. Study findings and constraints: Clones contracting over day 15 to 85 were CD4/CD8 balanced, with later expanders leaning CD4+.

In the case of this clonotype: Its antigen is still unknown.

TCR alpha and TCR beta cDNA libraries with sample barcodes and UMIs came from 5'RACE using constant-segment primers. TCRdb reprocessed the 5' RACE reads with MiXCR, giving one entry per CDR3 protein. The sample holds about 260,000 distinct CDR3 sequences, roughly 15% seen once. Per germline, CDR1 SGHTA and CDR2 FQGNSA. The CDR3 totals 14 residues. Trimming removed 5 bases from V and 8 bases from J, with 13 bases in between. This receptor was taken from a man aged 18 to 29 who had mild COVID-19 (a few samples of this study predate the infection). Cell type and time point are not known. The chain is built from TRBV7-2 and TRBJ1-6, with D perhaps TRBD1 (5 bases). Specimen: PBMCs or a T cell subset sorted from them (not recorded which). CDR3 nucleotides: TGTGCCAGCAGCCCCCGACAGTCGGATTCACCCCTCCACTTT. It encodes CASSPRQSDSPLHF.